This TCR beta chain was recorded in a study of response to subunit inactivated influenza vaccine. In this sample, this clonotype turned up many times. TCRdb passed the RT-PCR reads through MiXCR, listing each CDR3 protein once. This sample has about 160,000 distinct CDR3 sequences, with roughly a tenth found just once. Per germline, CDR1 SEHNR and CDR2 FQNEAQ (reference sequence). The germline V and J ends were trimmed by 2 bases and 0 bases, with 8 bases remaining between them. There are 14 residues in the CDR3. The receptor was isolated from a man aged 45 to 75 who received an inactivated influenza vaccine. V gene TRBV7-9 combines with J gene TRBJ2-7; D gene uncertain. The input for sequencing was CD8+ T cells sorted from PBMCs, taken less than 30 months after vaccination. CDR3 sequence: CASSLSQDSYEQYF. DNA for the CDR3: TGTGCCAGCAGCTTAAGTCAGGACTCCTACGAGCAGTACTTC.